This TCR beta chain was observed in a study of CD8+CD57+ T cells in acquired aplastic anemia. Overall study: Healthy donors averaged about 9.8 million reads for CD4+ cells.

Looked up from germline, CDR1 is DFQATT and CDR2 is SNEGSKA (reference sequence). Trimming cost V 0 bases and J 2 bases, with 14 bases left between them. The CDR3 loop spans 15 amino acids. Genomic DNA served as template for TCR beta VDJ and CDR3 profiling. TCRdb recomputed calls from the reads with MiXCR, one row per CDR3 protein. The data show 400,000 to 450,000 distinct CDR3 sequences, with just under 70% seen just once and under 4.5% held by the top ten. This clonotype was sampled from a human donor in good health, serving as a control. V is TRBV20-1 and J is TRBJ2-7; D possibly corresponds to TRBD1 (6 bases). Sequences were obtained from sorted CD4+, CD8+, or CD8+CD57+ T cells (not recorded which) from PBMCs. CDR3 sequence reads: CSARDSTGYPYEQYF. CDR3 coding DNA: TGCAGTGCTAGAGATAGTACAGGGTATCCCTACGAGCAGTACTTC.